This is a list of T cell receptor beta chains from one sample in a study of Ad26.COV2.S vaccination and SARS-CoV-2 variants. Method: immunoSEQ multiplex PCR; TCRdb's copy keeps in-frame clones and lacks some. The sample comprises about 410,000 clones, around 91% of which are singletons, and about 1.9% rests with the top ten. The sequencing used peripheral blood, collected in a trial of Ad26.COV2.S vaccine versus placebo. The receptors stem from a person aged 18-65 years who received the Ad26.COV2.S COVID-19 vaccine or a placebo. The CDR3 runs from the conserved cysteine through the conserved F or W. The D gene is left open where the match is weak. The size entry is marked missing in some rows and otherwise reads once, few, many or a size class.

j_call	cdr3_length	d_call	clone_size	v_call	cdr3_aa	cdr3_nt
TRBJ2-2	14	-	-	TRBV30	CAWSALDVSGELFF	TGTGCCTGGAGTGCTTTAGACGTATCCGGGGAGCTGTTTTTT
TRBJ2-1	16	TRBD2	-	TRBV7-8	CASSLANGRVHNEQFF	TGTGCCAGCAGCTTAGCGAACGGGAGGGTGCACAATGAGCAGTTCTTC
TRBJ2-3	17	TRBD1	-	TRBV6-1	CASSAPRGGRGRDTQYF	TGTGCCAGCAGTGCACCTCGCGGAGGCAGGGGGCGGGATACGCAGTATTTT
TRBJ1-2	15	-	-	TRBV14	CASSQDTASNYGYTF	TGTGCCAGCAGCCAAGATACAGCCTCTAACTATGGCTACACCTTC
TRBJ2-3	15	TRBD2	-	TRBV2	CASSADGRLGGTQYF	TGTGCCAGCAGTGCGGACGGGAGGCTGGGAGGTACGCAGTATTTT
TRBJ2-7	15	TRBD1	-	TRBV5-1	CASSYWTGGPHEQYF	TGCGCCAGCAGCTACTGGACAGGGGGCCCCCACGAGCAGTACTTC
TRBJ2-7	13	-	-	TRBV14	CASSLQGALEQYF	TGTGCCAGCAGTCTCCAAGGGGCGCTCGAGCAGTACTTC
TRBJ2-1	12	-	-	TRBV30	CAYKTLYNEQFF	TGTGCCTACAAGACGCTTTACAATGAGCAGTTCTTC
TRBJ2-7	13	-	once	TRBV7-9	CASSWRDNYEQYF	TGTGCCAGCAGTTGGCGGGACAACTACGAGCAGTACTTC
TRBJ1-1	14	TRBD1	few	TRBV7-2	CASSAQGADTEAFF	TGTGCCAGCAGCGCACAGGGGGCGGACACTGAAGCTTTCTTT
TRBJ2-5	14	-	-	TRBV27	CASSLRGAGETQYF	TGTGCCAGCAGTTTACGGGGGGCGGGAGAGACCCAGTACTTC
TRBJ2-3	14	-	-	TRBV19	CASSTDRFTDTQYF	TGTGCCAGTAGTACGGACAGATTCACAGATACGCAGTATTTT
TRBJ2-7	15	TRBD2	-	TRBV7-2	CASSLRGTSGNEQYF	TGTGCCAGCAGCTTAAGGGGGACTAGCGGGAACGAGCAGTACTTC
TRBJ2-3	11	-	-	TRBV11-2	CASSTGDTQYF	TGTGCCAGCAGCACGGGGGATACGCAGTATTTT
TRBJ2-7	13	TRBD1	-	TRBV28	CASSPLTGQQQYF	TGTGCCAGCAGTCCCCTCACGGGACAGCAGCAGTACTTC
TRBJ2-1	18	TRBD2	-	TRBV11-2	CASSLWLAGARSNNEQFF	TGTGCCAGCAGCTTATGGCTAGCGGGAGCCCGATCAAACAATGAGCAGTTCTTC
TRBJ2-2	15	TRBD1	once	TRBV28	CASRGQGVKTGELFF	TGTGCCAGCAGGGGACAGGGTGTAAAAACCGGGGAGCTGTTTTTT
TRBJ2-5	13	-	-	TRBV6-5	CAASSGTQETQYF	TGTGCCGCGTCATCAGGGACTCAAGAGACCCAGTACTTC
TRBJ1-5	17	-	-	TRBV7-2	CASRLRLEQGLGQPQHF	TGTGCCAGCAGGTTGCGGCTAGAACAGGGCTTGGGTCAGCCCCAGCATTTT
TRBJ2-7	15	TRBD1	once	TRBV27	CASSLSYRGQYEQYF	TGTGCCAGCAGTTTATCGTACAGGGGGCAGTACGAGCAGTACTTC
TRBJ1-1	13	-	-	TRBV18	CASSPPSRVEAFF	TGTGCCAGCTCACCACCCTCCAGGGTTGAAGCTTTCTTT
TRBJ2-1	15	-	-	TRBV19	CASKPLAGGANEQFF	TGTGCCAGTAAACCCTTAGCTGGCGGCGCTAATGAGCAGTTCTTC
TRBJ1-5	15	-	-	TRBV4-1	CASSQDGGRDQPQHF	TGCGCCAGCAGCCAAGATGGGGGTAGGGATCAGCCCCAGCATTTT
TRBJ1-6	15	TRBD1	-	TRBV28	CASSSMTGDNSPLHF	TGTGCCAGCAGTTCGATGACAGGGGACAATTCACCCCTCCACTTT
TRBJ1-3	15	-	-	TRBV10-3	CAIDAGTFSGNTIYF	TGTGCCATCGATGCCGGGACCTTCTCTGGAAACACCATATATTTT